This TCR beta chain is drawn from a study of blood T cell repertoires in COVID-19. The overall study: Whether acute or convalescent, the COVID-19 samples came from the United States, Italy and Spain. The analysed material was cDNA or gDNA that came from T cells, B-cell-depleted T cells, or PBMCs.

Per the germline V gene, CDR1 is SGHDT and CDR2 is YYEEEE. CDR3 length: 15 amino acids. V dropped 3 bases and J dropped 3; count of bases not matched to a gene: 8. Per the original data handling: Scientists estimated how many nucleated cells there were by amplifying reference gene primers. Measured with immunoSEQ multiplex PCR; TCRdb has only the in-frame clones, and not every one. That table supplies the V and J calls and clone size; D and trimming were determined from the DNA. This table holds about 97,000 clones, around 87% found once. This clone was recorded once. The receptor was isolated from a human donor in a cohort sampled during active COVID-19. This chain joins TRBV5-6 and TRBJ1-2; 7 positions match TRBD1. Source material: peripheral blood. In DNA, the CDR3 is TGTGCCAGCAGCTCTGAGACAGGGCTCTACTATGGCTACACCTTC. It yields the protein CASSSETGLYYGYTF.